This T cell receptor beta chain was sequenced in a study of blood T cell repertoires in COVID-19. Only in-frame clones appear in the TCRdb table, and some are missing; sequencing was by immunoSEQ multiplex PCR. Here the sample spans 450,000 to 600,000 clones, around 90% being singletons. Germline trimming cut 5 bases from V and 3 bases from J; bases unmatched to any gene: 8. Germline V lookup: CDR1 MNHEY, CDR2 SMNVEV (reference sequence). This CDR3 has 15 amino acids. The sequence was collected from a woman aged 18-30 years who had recovered from COVID-19. Sequencing used PBMCs or T cells enriched from blood (not recorded which). The chain recombines TRBV27 with TRBJ1-2, with 8 bases fitting TRBD1. CDR3: CASSPTGAQHYGYTF. CDR3 nucleotide sequence: TGTGCCAGCAGTCCGACAGGGGCGCAGCACTATGGCTACACCTTC.